Each of the 32 T cell receptor beta chains below was sequenced from the same sample in a study of T cells in Graves' hyperthyroidism and ophthalmopathy. The investigators amplified TCR beta CDR3 regions from RNA transcripts. The primer set for the first-round RT-PCR of the TCR CDR3 was HTBI. TCRdb ran MiXCR on the multiplex PCR reads and lists one entry per CDR3 protein. The data show around 430,000 distinct CDR3 sequences, 14% to 15% seen once. Sequenced sample: blood. Source of these receptors: a woman aged 25 to 45 with Graves' hyperthyroidism.

This clonotype was picked up many times. CDR3 bases: TGTGCCAGCAGCGCCACATACACCACGAAAACGGCTGAAGCTTTCTTT. Protein product: CASSATYTTKTAEAFF. This chain links TRBV11-2 with TRBJ1-1; D uncertain. CDR1 and CDR2 (germline): SGHAT, FQNNGV. The V end lost 5 bases, the J end lost 6 bases, and 22 bases lay between the germline ends. This CDR3 spans 16 amino acids.

In this sample, this clonotype turned up many times. The chain couples TRBV6-6 to TRBJ2-3; TRBD2 agrees at 7 bases. J was trimmed by 0 bases and V by 0 bases; bases with no gene match: 12. CDR3 length: 19 residues. The germline CDR1 and CDR2 sequences are MNHNY and SVGAGI (reference sequence). DNA of the CDR3: TGTGCCAGCAGTTACTCACCTCCTTCGCTAGCGGTTAGCACAGATACGCAGTATTTT. It codes for CASSYSPPSLAVSTDTQYF.

The rearrangement joins TRBV7-6 to TRBJ1-1; the D is unclear. The CDR3 sequence is 14 residues long. Trimming cost V 2 bases and J 2 bases, with 9 bases left between them. In germline, CDR1 is SGHVS, CDR2 FNYEAQ. As DNA, the CDR3 is TGTGCCAGCAGCTTATCCTGGGATAACACTGAAGCTTTCTTT. This codes for CASSLSWDNTEAFF.

This clonotype was seen many times. This sequence joins TRBV12-3 or TRBV12-4 and TRBJ1-5; D possibly corresponds to TRBD1 (5 bases). The CDR3 length is 13 residues. The V end lost 7 bases, the J end lost 2 bases, and 9 bases lay between the germline ends. In nucleotides, the CDR3 is TGTGCCAGCAACCGGGGGGGCAATCAGCCCCAGCATTTT. This encodes CASNRGGNQPQHF.

In this sample, this clonotype turned up a few times. The J gene is TRBJ2-7, the V gene TRBV7-6; D is perhaps TRBD2 (5 bases). CDR1 is SGHVS, CDR2 FNYEAQ, per germline. Trimming removed 5 bases at V and 2 bases at J, with 16 bases between. The CDR3 runs to 15 residues. CDR3 sequence: CASSPIPSSAYEQYF. CDR3 DNA sequence: TGTGCCAGCAGCCCCATACCTAGCAGTGCCTACGAGCAGTACTTC.

This clonotype occurred a few times. The chain is built from TRBV6-5 and TRBJ2-2; possibly TRBD1 for D (5 bases). The ends were cut back, 3 bases at V and 5 bases at J, with 10 bases in the middle. Germline loops: CDR1 MNHEY, CDR2 SVGAGI. This CDR3 is 14 amino acids long. The CDR3 region has the DNA TGTGCCAGCAGTTATCCAGGGCTGACCGGGGAGCTGTTTTTT. Translation gives CASSYPGLTGELFF.

This clonotype was observed many times. This chain connects TRBV28 to TRBJ2-5, with D possibly being TRBD2 (6 bases). CDR3 length equals 16 residues. Between the trimmed V and J ends, which lost 4 bases and 2 bases, there was a span of 17 bases. CDR1 and CDR2 from the germline V gene are MDHEN and SYDVKM. CDR3 in DNA: TGTGCCAGCAGTTCCCTTCCTAGCGTCGGGCAAGAGACCCAGTACTTC. Encoded protein: CASSSLPSVGQETQYF.

Ten or more counts support this clonotype. The gene calls are TRBV19 and TRBJ2-3; TRBD2 matches 8 bases. This CDR3 has 16 amino acids. The germline gives CDR1 LNHDA, CDR2 SQIVND (reference sequence). V was clipped by 10 bases and J by 0 bases; unmatched bases: 12. CDR3: CATRDSGVSSTDTQYF. In nucleotides, the CDR3 is TGTGCCACTCGGGATAGCGGGGTTTCTAGCACAGATACGCAGTATTTT.

V and J are TRBV9 and TRBJ2-5, with 8 bases matching TRBD2. With 4 bases clipped from V and 0 bases from J, the junction kept 8 bases outside the gene matches. CDR1 and CDR2 (germline): SGDLS, YYNGEE. This CDR3 is built from 16 residues. The CDR3 loop is CASSPFAGGYQETQYF. CDR3 DNA sequence: TGTGCCAGCAGCCCCTTTGCGGGGGGCTACCAAGAGACCCAGTACTTC.

With regard to this clonotype: A read error may explain this, as a much larger clone is one base away. The chain joins TRBV6-2 or TRBV6-3 to TRBJ2-7, with 7 bases aligning to TRBD1. The J call may be in error: the DNA end matches TRBJ2-1 better. CDR1 MNHEY and CDR2 SVGEGT come from the germline V gene. The CDR3 runs to 15 residues. The CDR3 protein is CASRHDREPSYEQFF. The CDR3 DNA sequence: TGTGCCAGCAGACACGACAGGGAACCTTCCTACGAGCAGTTCTTC.

This clonotype came up many times. The CDR3 nucleotides are TGTGCCAGCCGTACGTGGGAAGCGACCAGCTCCTACAATGAGCAGTTCTTC. This encodes CASRTWEATSSYNEQFF. The rearrangement uses TRBV2 and TRBJ2-1; D gene uncertain. The CDR3 has 17 amino acids. Trimming pared 8 bases from V and 0 bases from J, leaving 20 bases between. Germline lookup yields CDR1 SNHLY and CDR2 FYNNEI. Full variable domain (outside the CDR3, taken from reference TRBV2 and TRBJ2-1): EPEVTQTPSHQVTQMGQEVILRCVPISNHLYFYWYRQILGQKVEFLVSFYNNEISEKSEIFDDQFSVERPDGSNFTLKIRSTKLEDSAMYFCASRTWEATSSYNEQFFGPGTRLTVL.

This clonotype was seen ten or more times. This sequence joins TRBV20-1 and TRBJ2-1; unclear D gene. Germline assignment: CDR1 DFQATT and CDR2 SNEGSKA (reference sequence). The length of the CDR3 is 14 residues. Trimming pared 1 base from V and 4 bases from J, leaving 11 bases between. CDR3 nucleotide sequence: TGCAGTGCTAGAGGCTCCCTAAGTTACAATGAGCAGTTCTTC. Protein sequence: CSARGSLSYNEQFF.

This clonotype was detected ten times or more. The rearrangement links TRBV2 to TRBJ1-3; D call uncertain. V gave up 1 base and J gave up 4 bases, with 14 bases separating them. In germline, CDR1 is SNHLY, CDR2 FYNNEI. CDR3 length: 16 amino acids. The CDR3 is CASSEVLELRGNTIYF. The CDR3 DNA reads as TGTGCCAGCAGTGAAGTCTTGGAGTTGAGGGGAAACACCATATATTTT.

This clonotype was seen a few times. The V and J genes are TRBV6-1 and TRBJ1-2; 7 bases line up with TRBD1. The germline V gene has CDR1 MNHNS and CDR2 SASEGT. The CDR3 loop spans 15 amino acids. The J segment lost 7 bases and the V segment lost 7 bases, leaving 15 bases of the junction unmatched. CDR3 DNA: TGTGCCAGCACTAAGGAGCTGGCAGGGGGGGCTGGCTACACCTTC. It yields the protein CASTKELAGGAGYTF.

The chain is built from TRBV4-1 and TRBJ1-1; D is unresolved. This CDR3 comprises 13 residues. Germline lookup yields CDR1 MGHRA and CDR2 YSYEKL. V lost 5 bases and J 3 bases, leaving 10 bases between the germline ends. CDR3 sequence (DNA): TGCGCCAGCAGCAGGAATCGGGACACTGAAGCTTTCTTT. It codes for CASSRNRDTEAFF.

This clonotype appeared many times. The CDR3 here is CSATVMRADTQYF. CDR3 nucleotide sequence: TGCAGTGCTACCGTGATGAGGGCAGATACGCAGTATTTT. The chain recombines TRBV20-1 with TRBJ2-3; the D gene is possibly TRBD2 (5 bases). There are 13 residues in the CDR3. The ends were cut back, 4 bases at V and 4 bases at J, with 12 bases in the middle. The germline gives CDR1 DFQATT, CDR2 SNEGSKA (reference sequence).

This clonotype was counted at least ten times. The chain combines TRBV29-1 with TRBJ2-1; D remains unclear. The germline gives CDR1 SQVTM, CDR2 ANQGSEA. Trimming removed 4 bases from V and 5 bases from J, with 15 bases in between. There are 14 residues in the CDR3. This chain's CDR3 is CSVALRTVHNEQFF. CDR3 sequence (DNA): TGCAGCGTTGCACTCCGGACGGTACACAATGAGCAGTTCTTC.

This clonotype was seen only a few times. The chain uses TRBV19 and TRBJ1-5; D gene uncertain. Trimming removed 3 bases from V and 2 bases from J, with 11 bases in between. Germline V gene sequence: CDR1 LNHDA, CDR2 SQIVND (reference sequence). The CDR3 is 15 amino acids. Written as DNA, the CDR3 is TGTGCCAGTAGTATGGCTTCCTTGGGCAATCAGCCCCAGCATTTT. This encodes CASSMASLGNQPQHF.

This clonotype showed up just a few times. The chain is built from TRBV5-1 and TRBJ2-2; D remains ambiguous. V was clipped by 0 bases and J by 0 bases, with 6 bases between them. This CDR3 comprises 15 residues. CDR1 and CDR2 (germline): SGHRS, YFSETQ. CDR3: CASSLGRANTGELFF. The CDR3 region has the DNA TGCGCCAGCAGCTTGGGCCGAGCGAACACCGGGGAGCTGTTTTTT.

This clonotype was found many times. The V gene is TRBV5-1, the J gene TRBJ2-3, with 8 bases aligning to TRBD2. The CDR3 spans 14 residues. Germline V gene lookup returns CDR1 SGHRS and CDR2 YFSETQ. V shed 3 bases and J 5 bases; nucleotides not matched to a gene: 5. In nucleotides, the CDR3 is TGCGCCAGCAGCTCCAGGAGCGGGGGAGATACGCAGTATTTT. It yields the protein CASSSRSGGDTQYF.

In its sample, this clonotype was seen many times. CDR3 nucleotides: TGTGCCAGCAGTCCCGGGACCACAGCAAGGTACAATGAGCAGTTCTTC. Protein: CASSPGTTARYNEQFF. The V call is TRBV27, the J call TRBJ2-1, with D perhaps given as TRBD1 or TRBD2 (5 bases each). Germline loops: CDR1 MNHEY, CDR2 SMNVEV (reference sequence). V was trimmed by 5 bases and J by 4 bases, leaving 18 bases between them. CDR3 length: 16 residues.

Many counts were recorded for this clonotype. This chain links TRBV28 with TRBJ2-5; the D is unclear. Trimming left V 5 bases short and J 2 bases short, with 9 bases between. There are 13 residues in the CDR3. Germline V gene data show CDR1 as MDHEN and CDR2 as SYDVKM. The CDR3 DNA follows: TGTGCCAGCAGTCCTTCCGGACAAGAGACCCAGTACTTC. It encodes CASSPSGQETQYF. The variable domain in full, with the rest retrieved from reference TRBV28 and TRBJ2-5, is DVKVTQSSRYLVKRTGEKVFLECVQDMDHENMFWYRQDPGLGLRLIYFSYDVKMKEKGDIPEGYSVSREKKERFSLILESASTNQTSMYLCASSPSGQETQYFGPGTRLLVL.

The chain joins TRBV6-6 to TRBJ1-6, with TRBD1 as a possible D gene (5 bases). The CDR3 is made up of 16 amino acids. V lost 0 bases and J 4 bases, leaving 10 bases between the germline ends. Germline CDR1 is MNHNY and CDR2 is SVGAGI (reference sequence). The CDR3 loop reads CASSYSRRQYNSPLHF. CDR3 nucleotide sequence: TGTGCCAGCAGTTACTCGAGGAGACAGTATAATTCACCCCTCCACTTT.

In its sample, this clonotype was seen many times. V gene TRBV2 combines with J gene TRBJ2-1, with a tentative D call TRBD2 (6 bases). Trimming stripped 5 bases from V and 0 bases from J, with 11 bases between. CDR3 length: 15 residues. CDR1 is SNHLY, CDR2 FYNNEI, per germline. The CDR3 bases are TGTGCCAGCAGTAGACTAGGGGCCTCCTACAATGAGCAGTTCTTC. Protein sequence: CASSRLGASYNEQFF.

This clonotype has just a few counts. The V call is TRBV9, the J call TRBJ2-7; 9 nucleotides agree with TRBD1. V lost 4 bases, J lost 5 bases, and 13 bases stayed unmatched. Germline CDR1 is SGDLS and CDR2 is YYNGEE. The CDR3 length is 16 residues. The DNA of the CDR3 is TGTGCCAGCAGCCCCCACACCGGGACAGGGCAGAACGAGCAGTACTTC. Its translation is CASSPHTGTGQNEQYF.

This clonotype occurred many times. The chain combines TRBV6-1 with TRBJ1-5, with D unclear. This CDR3 has 16 residues. The ends were cut back, 7 bases at V and 3 bases at J, with 19 bases in the middle. Germline V gene data show CDR1 as MNHNS and CDR2 as SASEGT. The CDR3 DNA reads as TGTGCCAGCACCTCACAGCAGCGAAGGCCCAATCAGCCCCAGCATTTT. Translated, it gives CASTSQQRRPNQPQHF.

This clonotype was recorded at least ten times. This rearrangement joins TRBV6-2 or TRBV6-3 to TRBJ2-7; D ambiguous. Trimming shortened V by 4 bases and J by 1 base, and 11 bases separated the two germline ends. This CDR3 contains 14 residues. The germline gives CDR1 MNHEY, CDR2 SVGEGT. The CDR3 is CASSLDGESYEQYF. CDR3 nucleotide sequence: TGTGCCAGCAGTTTGGACGGAGAATCCTACGAGCAGTACTTC.

This clonotype was seen many times. This rearrangement joins TRBV6-5 to TRBJ1-1, with unresolved D. V gave up 0 bases and J gave up 3 bases, with 5 bases separating them. This CDR3 is 13 amino acids long. The germline gives CDR1 MNHEY, CDR2 SVGAGI. The CDR3 region has the DNA TGTGCCAGCAGTTACTCGCCGGACACTGAAGCTTTCTTT. This encodes CASSYSPDTEAFF.

The chain links TRBV15 to TRBJ1-5; D not resolved. Between the trimmed V and J ends, which lost 1 base and 2 bases, there was a span of 9 bases. CDR3 length: 15 amino acids. The germline gives CDR1 LNHNV, CDR2 YYDKDF (reference sequence). CDR3 bases: TGTGCCACCAGCAGAGTAGGTTCGGGCAATCAGCCCCAGCATTTT. The encoded protein is CATSRVGSGNQPQHF.

A remark on this clonotype: This may arise from a read error, as a much more abundant clone is one base away. This sequence joins TRBV12-3 or TRBV12-4 and TRBJ2-1, with 7 nucleotides matching TRBD2. This CDR3 is built from 15 residues. CDR3 coding DNA: TGTGACAGCAGCAATGGACTAGTAGGGGACAATGAGCAGTTCTTC. Protein: CDSSNGLVGDNEQFF.

The chain has TRBV19 and TRBJ2-2; unclear D gene. The V gene lost 9 bases and the J gene lost 0 bases, with 8 bases spanning the gap. This CDR3 spans 13 amino acids. Germline-derived CDR1 and CDR2 are LNHDA and SQIVND (reference sequence). The CDR3 DNA sequence: TGTGCCAGCCGGATAGCGAACACCGGGGAGCTGTTTTTT. Protein sequence: CASRIANTGELFF.

As to this clonotype: This clone may be a read error of a much larger clone one base away. The chain recombines TRBV13 with TRBJ2-7, with 11 bases that match TRBD2. The end of the DNA is better explained by TRBJ2-1, so the J call may be wrong. The CDR3 is 18 residues long. Germline CDR1 is PRHDT and CDR2 is FYEKMQ (reference sequence). CDR3 sequence: CASSLGLGLAGGNYEQFF. In nucleotides, the CDR3 is TGTGCCAGCAGCTTAGGCCTTGGCCTAGCGGGAGGAAACTACGAGCAGTTCTTC.